These T cell receptor beta chains were read from a single sample in a study of low-dose radiotherapy and immunotherapy resistance in tumors. MiXCR was run by TCRdb on the reads, yielding one entry per CDR3 protein. The sample contains more than 50,000 distinct CDR3 sequences, less than 30% of which appear only once. The sequencing here drew on PBMCs, taken after low-dose radiotherapy plus immunotherapy. Receptors originate from a male donor with prostate cancer. Each CDR3 is given with its conserved first and last residue. The D gene is left open where the match is weak. For some rows the clone size is stated as once, few or many, or as a class when expanded; others skip it.

J gene | D gene | V gene | clone size | CDR3 DNA | CDR3 protein
TRBJ2-7 | TRBD2 | TRBV3-1 | many | TGTGCCAGCACCCCTAGCGGGGGGACCTACGAGCAGTACTTC | CASTPSGGTYEQYF
TRBJ2-1 | - | TRBV20-1 | - | TGCAGTGCCGAGGAGGGGGGGCCGGGAGAGCAGTTCTTC | CSAEEGGPGEQFF
TRBJ1-2 | - | TRBV4-1 | few | TGCGCCAGCAGCCAAACGACGGGACGGAGCTATGGCTACACCTTC | CASSQTTGRSYGYTF
TRBJ2-2 | - | TRBV5-3 | few | TGTGCCAGCAGCCCAAGCGGAGTGAACACCGGGGAGCTGTTTTTT | CASSPSGVNTGELFF
TRBJ2-7 | - | TRBV20-1 | many | TGCAGTGCTAGAGGGAATGGGGACTTCTACGAGCAGTACTTC | CSARGNGDFYEQYF
TRBJ2-1 | - | TRBV10-1 | many | TGCGCCAGCAGTGACCACGGAGGGTACAATGAGCAGTTCTTC | CASSDHGGYNEQFF
TRBJ2-1 | - | TRBV14 | many | TGTGCCAGCAGCCAAAGGGGCTACAATGAGCAGTTCTTC | CASSQRGYNEQFF
TRBJ2-3 | - | TRBV5-8 | many | TGTGCCAGCAGCTTGGCCTTTATCGATACGCAGTATTTT | CASSLAFIDTQYF
TRBJ2-5 | - | TRBV15 | many | TGTGCCACCAGCAGAGTGGATGTGGGCCTGGAGACCCAGTACTTC | CATSRVDVGLETQYF
TRBJ2-5 | TRBD2 | TRBV23-1 | - | TGCGCCAGCAGTCAACCTCGAGTTAGCGGGGGGTACCAAGAGACCCAGTACTTC | CASSQPRVSGGYQETQYF
TRBJ1-4 | - | TRBV30 | many | TGTGCCTGGAGTCCGGACAGCCTTCGGGAAAAACTGTTTTTT | CAWSPDSLREKLFF
TRBJ2-7 | - | TRBV5-1 | many | TGCGCCAGCAGCTTTGGCGTAAACAATCACGAGCAGTACTTC | CASSFGVNNHEQYF
TRBJ2-7 | TRBD2 | TRBV4-2 | - | TGTGCCAGCAGCAAACGGACTAGCGGGGGGGCCTACGAGCAGTACTTC | CASSKRTSGGAYEQYF
TRBJ2-7 | TRBD2 | TRBV3-1 | - | TGTGCCAGCAGGACCGCTAGCGGGGGAATCTACGAGCAGTACTTC | CASRTASGGIYEQYF
TRBJ2-7 | - | TRBV20-1 | many | TGCAGTGCTAGAGATGCTCTAGTTCGAATATCCGAGCAGTACTTC | CSARDALVRISEQYF
TRBJ1-3 | - | TRBV6-2/TRBV6-3 | many | TGTGCCAGCAGTTACTCGGGGTCCAACTCTGGAAACACCATATATTTT | CASSYSGSNSGNTIYF
TRBJ2-3 | TRBD2 | TRBV10-3 | many | TGTGCCGTTAGCGGGACCACAGATACGCAGTATTTT | CAVSGTTDTQYF
TRBJ1-1 | TRBD1 | TRBV7-8 | many | TGTGCCAGCAGCTTAAGGGGAGGACAGGGGCGGCTATCTGAAGCTTTCTTT | CASSLRGGQGRLSEAFF
TRBJ1-1 | TRBD1 | TRBV6-5 | - | TGTGCCAGCAGTAACCGACCCCCCGGGACAGGGGTTAGCACTGAAGCTTTCTTT | CASSNRPPGTGVSTEAFF
TRBJ1-5 | - | TRBV28 | many | TGTGCCAGCAGTTTAAGGGCAGGGTACTATAATAGCAATCAGCCCCAGCATTTT | CASSLRAGYYNSNQPQHF
TRBJ2-5 | TRBD2 | TRBV20-1 | many | TGCAGTGCCGGTAGCGGGGGGGTGAAAGAGACCCAGTACTTC | CSAGSGGVKETQYF
TRBJ2-7 | TRBD1 | TRBV12-3/TRBV12-4 | few | TGTGCCAGCAGTCGGGACAGTCTCTACGAGCAGTACTTC | CASSRDSLYEQYF
TRBJ1-1 | - | TRBV5-6 | - | TGTGCCAGCAGCTTGGTTGGCACCCAGAACACTGAAGCTTTCTTT | CASSLVGTQNTEAFF
TRBJ2-5 | TRBD2 | TRBV4-3 | - | TGCGCCAGCAGCCTGACTAGCGTATACCAAGAGACCCAGTACTTC | CASSLTSVYQETQYF
TRBJ1-3 | - | TRBV9 | many | TGTGCCAGCAGCCCCGGTGTTGGAAACACCATATATTTT | CASSPGVGNTIYF
TRBJ2-1 | TRBD2 | TRBV4-3 | once | TGCGCCAGCAGCCAAGATGCGGGGGGGGCTGGTCACAATGAGCAGTTCTTC | CASSQDAGGAGHNEQFF
TRBJ2-7 | - | TRBV25-1 | many | TGTGCCAGCAGTGCCTCGCATCGGGAGCAGTACTTC | CASSASHREQYF
TRBJ2-5 | - | TRBV29-1 | many | TGCAGCGTCGGGTACCAAGAGACCCAGTACTTC | CSVGYQETQYF
TRBJ2-5 | - | TRBV12-3/TRBV12-4 | - | TGTGCCAGCAGTTTCGGTGTGCTGGGGACCCAGTACTTC | CASSFGVLGTQYF
TRBJ1-1 | TRBD1 | TRBV14 | many | TGTGCCAGCAGCCAAGATGGACAGGGCCGGTCCCCGGCTTTCTTT | CASSQDGQGRSPAFF
TRBJ2-3 | TRBD2 | TRBV5-1 | many | TGCGCCAGCAAAACGGGAGGAACAGATACGCAGTATTTT | CASKTGGTDTQYF
TRBJ2-1 | - | TRBV7-4 | many | TGTGCCAGCAGCCCCCCTTTAGAGGGGCGGAGCTCCTACAATGAGCAGTTCTTC | CASSPPLEGRSSYNEQFF
TRBJ2-7 | TRBD2 | TRBV6-6 | many | TGTGCCAGCAGTTACCCCCCGGGAAGCGGGAGTCCCCACGAGCAGTACTTC | CASSYPPGSGSPHEQYF
TRBJ1-2 | TRBD1 | TRBV12-3/TRBV12-4 | - | TGTGCCAGCAGTACAGGGGCCGAAAACTATGGCTACACCTTC | CASSTGAENYGYTF
TRBJ2-1 | TRBD2 | TRBV28 | many | TGTGCCAGCCTGACTAGCGGGAGAGGCGAGCAGTTCTTC | CASLTSGRGEQFF
TRBJ1-4 | TRBD1 | TRBV15 | many | TGTGCCACCAGCACGCGACAGGGGGCTTTTGTAAAACTGTTTTTT | CATSTRQGAFVKLFF
TRBJ2-2 | TRBD2 | TRBV6-2/TRBV6-3 | many | TGTGCCAGCAGTTACTCGCTAGCGGGAGGAAACACCGGGGAGCTGTTTTTT | CASSYSLAGGNTGELFF
TRBJ2-1 | - | TRBV2 | many | TGTGCCAGCAGTGCCGGGGTGAGCTCCTACAATGAGCAGTTCTTC | CASSAGVSSYNEQFF
TRBJ2-7 | - | TRBV6-5 | many | TGTGCCAGCAGTTGGGGTTACCCTTCGCAGGGAGGCTACGAGCAGTACTTC | CASSWGYPSQGGYEQYF
TRBJ1-4 | - | TRBV6-5 | many | TGTGCCAGCAGTTACTCCGGGGAGAGAAATGAAAAACTGTTTTTT | CASSYSGERNEKLFF
TRBJ2-7 | - | TRBV29-1 | many | TGCAGCGTTGAACGGGAAGAAACCTACGAGCAGTACTTC | CSVEREETYEQYF
TRBJ2-7 | - | TRBV28 | many | TGTGCCAGCAGTTTCTCTATCGCCGTCGGGGAAAGCTCCTACGAGCAGTACTTC | CASSFSIAVGESSYEQYF
TRBJ2-6 | - | TRBV9 | few | TGTGCCAGCAGCGCGCAGGGTTCCGGGGCCAACGTCCTGACTTTC | CASSAQGSGANVLTF
TRBJ2-1 | - | TRBV19 | many | TGTGCCAGTAGTATCAGCTACAGCGCTTACAATGAGCAGTTCTTC | CASSISYSAYNEQFF
TRBJ2-5 | - | TRBV4-1 | many | TGCGCCAGCAGCCAAGGAGGGGACGGGGAGACCCAGTACTTC | CASSQGGDGETQYF
TRBJ2-7 | TRBD2 | TRBV20-1 | - | TGCAGTGCTAGAGTGGCTAGCGGGGGGGCTTACGAGCAGTACTTC | CSARVASGGAYEQYF
TRBJ2-2 | - | TRBV18 | many | TGTGCCAGCTCAAGTACGTGGGCAACGAACACCGGGGAGCTGTTTTTT | CASSSTWATNTGELFF
TRBJ1-1 | TRBD1 | TRBV9 | - | TGTGCCAGCAGCGTAGACGGACAGGGGAACACTGAAGCTTTCTTT | CASSVDGQGNTEAFF
TRBJ1-1 | - | TRBV7-9 | many | TGTGCCAGCAGCTTAGGTGGACAGAACACTGAAGCTTTCTTT | CASSLGGQNTEAFF
TRBJ2-5 | TRBD2 | TRBV7-2 | many | TGTGCCAGCAGCTTGCGGGGGGGAGGCGAGACCCAGTACTTC | CASSLRGGGETQYF
TRBJ1-4 | TRBD1 | TRBV19 | many | TGTGCCAGTAGTCAACGGACAGGGGGCGCCGCGGCTAATGAAAAACTGTTTTTT | CASSQRTGGAAANEKLFF
TRBJ2-7 | - | TRBV12-3/TRBV12-4 | - | TGTGCCAGCAGTTATGTGGGATACGAGCAGTACTTC | CASSYVGYEQYF
TRBJ2-1 | TRBD1 | TRBV3-1 | many | TGTGCCAGCAGCTTTAATCTTGGACAGGGTCAGGAGCAGTTCTTC | CASSFNLGQGQEQFF